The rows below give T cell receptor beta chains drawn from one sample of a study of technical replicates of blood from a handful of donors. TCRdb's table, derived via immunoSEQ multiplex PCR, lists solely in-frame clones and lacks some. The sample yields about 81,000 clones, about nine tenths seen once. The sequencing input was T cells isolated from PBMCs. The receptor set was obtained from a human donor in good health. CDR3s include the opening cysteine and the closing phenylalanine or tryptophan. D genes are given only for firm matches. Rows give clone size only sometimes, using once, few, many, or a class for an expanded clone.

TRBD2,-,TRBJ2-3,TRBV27,TGTGCCAGCAGTTGGACTAGCGAAACTTCAGATACGCAGTATTTT,CASSWTSETSDTQYF
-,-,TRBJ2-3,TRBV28,TGTGCCAGCAGTTATGACAGAAGCACAGATACGCAGTATTTT,CASSYDRSTDTQYF
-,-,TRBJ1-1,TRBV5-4,TGTGCCAGCAGCTTGGACAGGGTAAAGGGCGGCACTGAAGCTTTCTTT,CASSLDRVKGGTEAFF
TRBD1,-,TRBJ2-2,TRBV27,TGTGCCAGCAGGTCGGGACAGGGGTTCGGGTTAAACACCGGGGAGCTGTTTTTT,CASRSGQGFGLNTGELFF
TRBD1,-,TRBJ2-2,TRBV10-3,TGTGCCACCTTATTATTGGGACAGGGGGCCCTCACCGGGGAGCTGTTTTTT,CATLLLGQGALTGELFF
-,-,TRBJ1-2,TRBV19,TGTGCCAGTAGTATGGGGTTCGGGACAAACTATGGCTACACCTTC,CASSMGFGTNYGYTF
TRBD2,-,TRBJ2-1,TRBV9,TGTGCCAGCAGCGTAGGCGCTAGCGGAAATGAGCAGTTCTTC,CASSVGASGNEQFF
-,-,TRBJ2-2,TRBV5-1,TGCGCCAGCAGCTTGGGCCTCCTGCAGGGTACGGAATCCGGGGAGCTGTTTTTT,CASSLGLLQGTESGELFF
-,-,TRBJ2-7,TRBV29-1,TGCAGCGTAGGGTCCACCTCACAGGCCTACGAGCAGTACTTC,CSVGSTSQAYEQYF
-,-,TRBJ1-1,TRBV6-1,TGTGCCAGCAGTGAAGTTTGGGGGGGCACTGAAGCTTTCTTT,CASSEVWGGTEAFF
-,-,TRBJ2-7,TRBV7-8,TGTGCCAGCAGCCCCTCAGAGGGTTCGAGGTACGAGCAGTACTTC,CASSPSEGSRYEQYF
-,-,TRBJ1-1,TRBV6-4,TGTGCCAGCAGGAACCTCGACAGGCCCATTTGGACTGAAGCTTTCTTT,CASRNLDRPIWTEAFF
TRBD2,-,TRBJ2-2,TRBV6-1,TGTGCCAGCAGTGAACTAGCGGGGGACACCGGGGAGCTGTTTTTT,CASSELAGDTGELFF
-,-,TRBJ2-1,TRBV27,TGTGCCAGCAGTTTACTTTCGGGGGTAAGCTCCTACAATGAGCAGTTCTTC,CASSLLSGVSSYNEQFF
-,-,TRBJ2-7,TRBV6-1,TGTGCCAGCAGTGAAGCCATAGCGCGGTCCTACGAGCAGTACTTC,CASSEAIARSYEQYF
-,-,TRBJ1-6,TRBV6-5,TGTGCCAGCAGTTATGAGGGTGGTGATAATTCACCCCTCCACTTT,CASSYEGGDNSPLHF
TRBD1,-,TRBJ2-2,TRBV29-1,TGCAGCGCTGGTCGGGACAGGGGGCTCCTCGCGAACACCGGGGAGCTGTTTTTT,CSAGRDRGLLANTGELFF
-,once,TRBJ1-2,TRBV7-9,TGTGCCAGCAGCGCACAGGACTATGGCTACACCTTC,CASSAQDYGYTF
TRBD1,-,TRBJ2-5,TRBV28,TGTGCCAGCAGTGGGGACAGGGTCGGGGGTGGAAACCAAGAGACCCAGTACTTC,CASSGDRVGGGNQETQYF
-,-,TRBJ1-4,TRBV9,TGTGCCAGCAGCGTGTTAGAGCTTGGTGAAAAACTGTTTTTT,CASSVLELGEKLFF
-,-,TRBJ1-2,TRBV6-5,TGTGCCAGCACCGAGCTACAGGGTAACTATGGCTACACCTTC,CASTELQGNYGYTF
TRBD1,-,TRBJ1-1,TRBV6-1,TGTGCCAGCAAATGGTTCGACAGGGGAGATACTGAAGCTTTCTTT,CASKWFDRGDTEAFF
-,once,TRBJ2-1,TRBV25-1,TGTGCCAGCAGGGAGGGGGCGCCCAATGAGCAGTTCTTC,CASREGAPNEQFF
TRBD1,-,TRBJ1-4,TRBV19,TGTGCCAGTAGACGGACAGGGTTTAATGAAAAACTGTTTTTT,CASRRTGFNEKLFF
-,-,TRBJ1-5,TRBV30,TGTGCCTGGAGGGGGCTCGGCCGAGGCAATCAGCCCCAGCATTTT,CAWRGLGRGNQPQHF
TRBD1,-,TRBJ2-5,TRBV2,TGTGCCAGCAGCCGACCTTGGGGTTGGGGGGAATCCGGGACAGGGAGAAAGACCCAGTACTTC,CASSRPWGWGESGTGRKTQYF
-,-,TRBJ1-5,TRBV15,TGTGCCACCAGCGGCGATCGGGGTTCGGGTCAGCCCCAGCATTTT,CATSGDRGSGQPQHF
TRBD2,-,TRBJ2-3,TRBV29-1,TGCAGCGTTGAATCTAGCGGGATTGATACGCAGTATTTT,CSVESSGIDTQYF
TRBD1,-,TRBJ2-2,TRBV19,TGTGCCAGTAGTATTGCGGACAGGGCCACCGGGGAGCTGTTTTTT,CASSIADRATGELFF
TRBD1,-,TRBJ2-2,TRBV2,TGTGCCAGCAGCACCCAGGGGACAGGGAGAGCCGGGGAGCTGTTTTTT,CASSTQGTGRAGELFF
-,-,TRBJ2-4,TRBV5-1,TGCGCCAGCAGTTTAGCCTCTTGGTCCAAAAACATTCAGTACTTC,CASSLASWSKNIQYF
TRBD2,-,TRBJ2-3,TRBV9,TGTGCCAGCAGCGTAGACATTACGGGGGGTATCACAGATACGCAGTATTTT,CASSVDITGGITDTQYF
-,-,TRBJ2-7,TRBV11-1,TGTGCCAGCGGAGGTGACTCAACCTACGAGCAGTACTTC,CASGGDSTYEQYF
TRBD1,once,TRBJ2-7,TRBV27,TGTGCCAGCAGCGTCTCAGGGACAGGGAGAGAGCAGTACTTC,CASSVSGTGREQYF
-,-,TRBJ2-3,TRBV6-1,TGTGCCAGCAGTGACGCGGGGCGCCCTGGGACAGATACGCAGTATTTT,CASSDAGRPGTDTQYF
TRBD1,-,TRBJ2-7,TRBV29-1,TGCAGCGCATTAGGGGGGACAGGGACCTACGAGCAGTACTTC,CSALGGTGTYEQYF
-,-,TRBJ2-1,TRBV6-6,TGTGCCAGCAGTTGGGGTGGAGGGGGCCCCTACAATGAGCAGTTCTTC,CASSWGGGGPYNEQFF
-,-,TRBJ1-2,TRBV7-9,TGTGCCAGCAGCTTAGCTTCACAGAATCCTAACTATGGCTACACCTTC,CASSLASQNPNYGYTF
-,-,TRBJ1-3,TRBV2,TGTGCCAGCAAACAGACAGAAGTACGCTACTCTGGAAACACCATATATTTT,CASKQTEVRYSGNTIYF
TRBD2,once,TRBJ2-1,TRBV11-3,TGTGCCAGCAGCACAGTGGGACGGGAGGCCCACAATGAGCAGTTCTTC,CASSTVGREAHNEQFF